The source of this T cell receptor (beta chain) is a study of blood T cells in healthy people across ages. Study-wide points: Naive and antigen-experienced cells were not separated, limiting conclusive comparison.

V lost 0 bases and J 5 bases, leaving 10 bases between the germline ends. This CDR3 is 14 amino acids long. Notes on this clonotype: Its antigen is not known.

Then a second PCR, running roughly 6 to 12 cycles, was carried out with a sample-barcoded 5' primer and a J-beta primer mix. Unique molecular identifiers of 12 random nucleotides labeled each cDNA. TCRdb re-called the 5' RACE reads through MiXCR, storing one row per CDR3 protein. The data show 600,000 to 800,000 distinct CDR3 sequences, 52% seen once. The sample consisted of blood. This rearrangement joins TRBV12-3 or TRBV12-4 to TRBJ1-1; weak D call: TRBD1 (5 bases). This receptor was identified in a woman older than 75 in good health. The CDR3 loop is CASSLAGARTEAFF. The CDR3, as DNA: TGTGCCAGCAGTTTAGCAGGGGCTCGGACTGAAGCTTTCTTT.